This T cell receptor beta chain came from a study of beta chain features in type 1 diabetes. Sorting that relied on CD45RO/CCR7/CD25/CD127/CD95/CD27 yielded CD4+ naive, central memory, regulatory and stem cell-like memory cells. This clone was seen more than once but under ten times. As yet, its antigen is unknown. Overall study findings and caveats: Unsettled here was the matter of whether HLA type influences TCRB rearrangement. Patients with Type 1 diabetes showed moderately but significantly shorter TCRB CDR3s in all four CD4+ subsets. Sampled from patients, naive, central memory and Treg TCRB repertoires appeared more similar than those sampled from healthy donors.

This CDR3 region has 12 residues. Trimming cost V 6 bases and J 3 bases, with 8 bases left between them. CDR1 ENHRY and CDR2 SYGVKD come from the germline V gene. The sequenced template was cDNA made from the entire isolated RNA. The repertoire was sequenced with immunoSEQ multiplex PCR; TCRdb's copy has only in-frame clones and lacks some. The profile shows 40,000 or so clones, roughly 68% of them singletons. The sequencing input was Tregs from blood. V is TRBV10-3 and J is TRBJ1-1; perhaps TRBD1 as D (5 bases). The source of this sequence is a woman aged 18-29 years with type 1 diabetes. As DNA, the CDR3 is TGTGCCATCAGGGGAGGGGACACTGAAGCTTTCTTT. Its protein is CAIRGGDTEAFF.